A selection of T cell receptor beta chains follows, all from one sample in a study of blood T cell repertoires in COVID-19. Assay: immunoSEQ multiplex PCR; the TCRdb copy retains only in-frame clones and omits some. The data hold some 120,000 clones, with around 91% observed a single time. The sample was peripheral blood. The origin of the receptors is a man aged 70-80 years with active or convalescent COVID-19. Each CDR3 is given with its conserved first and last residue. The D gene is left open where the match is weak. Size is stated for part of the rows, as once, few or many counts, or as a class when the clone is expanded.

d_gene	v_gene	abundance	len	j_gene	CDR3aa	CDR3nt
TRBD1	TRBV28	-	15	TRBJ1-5	CASSSIGQGDQPQHF	TGTGCCAGCAGTTCTATCGGACAGGGGGATCAGCCCCAGCATTTT
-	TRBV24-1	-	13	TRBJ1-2	CATSDFQGYGYTF	TGTGCCACCAGTGATTTCCAGGGCTATGGCTACACCTTC
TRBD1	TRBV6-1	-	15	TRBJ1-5	CASSELTGAGQPQHF	TGTGCCAGCAGTGAACTCACAGGGGCAGGTCAGCCCCAGCATTTT
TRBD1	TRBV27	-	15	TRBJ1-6	CASRLQGLGISPLHF	TGTGCCAGCAGGTTACAGGGGTTGGGGATTTCACCCCTCCACTTT
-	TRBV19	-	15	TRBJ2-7	CASSIEGSGTYEQYF	TGTGCCAGTAGTATCGAGGGTAGCGGTACCTACGAGCAGTACTTC
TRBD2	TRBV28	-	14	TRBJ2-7	CASSLGAGEYEQYF	TGTGCCAGCAGTTTAGGGGCGGGAGAATACGAGCAGTACTTC
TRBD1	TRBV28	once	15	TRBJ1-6	CASSGRDRGPSSLHF	TGTGCCAGCAGCGGGCGGGACAGGGGCCCCTCATCCCTCCACTTT
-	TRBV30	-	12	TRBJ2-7	CAWSGITYEQYF	TGTGCCTGGAGCGGGATTACCTACGAGCAGTACTTC
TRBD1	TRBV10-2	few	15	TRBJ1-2	CASRGQGASSSGYTF	TGCGCCAGCAGAGGACAGGGGGCGAGTAGTTCGGGCTACACCTTC
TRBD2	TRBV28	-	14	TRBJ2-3	CASNVRGRADTQYF	TGTGCCAGCAACGTACGCGGGAGAGCAGATACGCAGTATTTT
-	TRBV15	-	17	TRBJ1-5	CATSSQRDYNSNQPQHF	TGTGCCACCAGCTCACAGCGGGACTACAATAGCAATCAGCCCCAGCATTTT
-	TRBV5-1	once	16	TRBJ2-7	CASSPTDTRGGHEQYF	TGCGCCAGCAGCCCGACAGATACTAGGGGGGGACACGAGCAGTACTTC
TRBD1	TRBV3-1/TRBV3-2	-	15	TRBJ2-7	CASSRLPDRSYEQYF	TGTGCCAGCAGCCGATTACCGGACAGGTCCTACGAGCAGTACTTC
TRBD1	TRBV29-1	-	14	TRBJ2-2	CSVTGTGNTGELFF	TGCAGCGTTACCGGGACAGGGAACACCGGGGAGCTGTTTTTT
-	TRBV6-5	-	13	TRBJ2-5	CASSYQGRETQYF	TGTGCCAGCAGTTACCAGGGTAGGGAGACCCAGTACTTC
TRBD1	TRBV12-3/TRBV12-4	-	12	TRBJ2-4	CASKDRGHIQYF	TGTGCCAGCAAGGACAGGGGCCACATTCAGTACTTC
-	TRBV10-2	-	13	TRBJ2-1	CASSGQGFSEQFF	TGCGCCAGCAGTGGTCAGGGATTTAGTGAGCAGTTCTTC
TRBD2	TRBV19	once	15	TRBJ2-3	CASSIGAGGADTQYF	TGTGCCAGTAGTATCGGGGCGGGAGGGGCAGATACGCAGTATTTT
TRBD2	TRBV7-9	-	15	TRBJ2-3	CASSPWTSGSDTQYF	TGTGCCAGCAGCCCATGGACTAGCGGGAGTGATACGCAGTATTTT
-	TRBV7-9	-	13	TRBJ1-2	CASSFQGLGGYTF	TGTGCCAGCAGCTTCCAGGGGCTCGGCGGCTACACCTTC
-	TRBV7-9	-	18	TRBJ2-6	CASSQYIALLSGANVLTF	TGTGCCAGCAGCCAATACATAGCCCTCCTCTCTGGGGCCAACGTCCTGACTTTC
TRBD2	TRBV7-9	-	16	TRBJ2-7	CASSLGSGAGRVEQYF	TGTGCCAGCAGCTTAGGGTCCGGAGCCGGGAGGGTCGAGCAGTACTTC
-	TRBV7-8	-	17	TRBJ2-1	CASSLGRQRSSYNEQFF	TGTGCCAGCAGCTTAGGCCGTCAGCGAAGCTCCTACAATGAGCAGTTCTTC
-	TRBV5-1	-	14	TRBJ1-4	CASSTTATNEKLFF	TGCGCCAGCAGTACCACAGCAACTAATGAAAAACTGTTTTTT
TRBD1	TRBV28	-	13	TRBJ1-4	CASRQQGDEKLFF	TGTGCCAGCAGACAACAGGGGGATGAAAAACTGTTTTTT
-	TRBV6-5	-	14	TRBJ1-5	CATQWTERNQPQHF	TGTGCCACCCAATGGACAGAACGCAATCAGCCCCAGCATTTT
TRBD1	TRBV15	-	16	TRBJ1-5	CATSREPGTGHQPQHF	TGTGCCACCAGCAGAGAACCCGGGACAGGCCATCAGCCCCAGCATTTT
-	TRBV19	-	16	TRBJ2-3	CASSTNPGQSTDTQYF	TGTGCCAGTAGTACCAACCCTGGACAGTCCACAGATACGCAGTATTTT
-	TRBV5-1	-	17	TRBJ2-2	CASTDQTGPTNTGELFF	TGCGCCAGCACCGATCAGACAGGCCCAACGAACACCGGGGAGCTGTTTTTT
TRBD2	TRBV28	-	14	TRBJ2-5	CASSPRDYMETQYF	TGTGCCAGCAGTCCCCGGGACTATATGGAGACCCAGTACTTC
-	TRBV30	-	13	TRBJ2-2	CAWSLGAAGELFF	TGTGCCTGGAGTTTGGGGGCAGCCGGGGAGCTGTTTTTT
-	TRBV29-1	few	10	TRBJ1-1	CSVVRVEAFF	TGCAGCGTTGTCAGGGTTGAAGCTTTCTTT